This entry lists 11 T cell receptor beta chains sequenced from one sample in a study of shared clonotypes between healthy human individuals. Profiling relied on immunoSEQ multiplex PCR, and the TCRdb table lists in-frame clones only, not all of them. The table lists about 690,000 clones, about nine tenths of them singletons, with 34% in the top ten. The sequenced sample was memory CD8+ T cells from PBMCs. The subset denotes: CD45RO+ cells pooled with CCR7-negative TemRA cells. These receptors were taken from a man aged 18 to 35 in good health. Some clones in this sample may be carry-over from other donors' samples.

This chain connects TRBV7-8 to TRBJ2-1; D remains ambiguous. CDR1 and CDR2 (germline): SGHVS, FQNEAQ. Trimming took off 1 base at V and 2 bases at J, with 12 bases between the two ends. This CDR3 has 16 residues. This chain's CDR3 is CASSLVFLGPYNEQFF. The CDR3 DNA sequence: TGTGCCAGCAGCTTAGTATTTCTAGGACCCTACAATGAGCAGTTCTTC.

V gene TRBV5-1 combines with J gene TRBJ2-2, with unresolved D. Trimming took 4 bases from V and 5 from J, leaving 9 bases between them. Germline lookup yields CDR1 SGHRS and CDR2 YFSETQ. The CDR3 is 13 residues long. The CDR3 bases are TGCGCCAGCAGCACCAGCAGTACCGGGGAGCTGTTTTTT. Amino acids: CASSTSSTGELFF.

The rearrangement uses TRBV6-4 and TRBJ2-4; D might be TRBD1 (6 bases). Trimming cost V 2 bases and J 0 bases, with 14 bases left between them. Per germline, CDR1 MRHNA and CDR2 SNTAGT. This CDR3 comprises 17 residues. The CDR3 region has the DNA TGTGCCAGCAGTGACCCCGAGGGGGAATTAGCCAAAAACATTCAGTACTTC. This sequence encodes CASSDPEGELAKNIQYF.

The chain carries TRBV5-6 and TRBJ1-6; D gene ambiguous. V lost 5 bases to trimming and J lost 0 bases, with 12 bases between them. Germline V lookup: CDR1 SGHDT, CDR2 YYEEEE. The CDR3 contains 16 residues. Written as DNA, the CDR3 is TGTGCCAGCAGACGCGTTAGAAGCTCCTATAATTCACCCCTCCACTTT. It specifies CASRRVRSSYNSPLHF.

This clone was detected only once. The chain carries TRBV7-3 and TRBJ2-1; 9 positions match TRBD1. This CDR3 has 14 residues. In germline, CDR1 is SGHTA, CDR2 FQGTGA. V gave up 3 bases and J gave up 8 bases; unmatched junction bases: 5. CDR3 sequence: CASSFTGGADEQFF. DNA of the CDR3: TGTGCCAGCAGCTTCACAGGGGGCGCGGATGAGCAGTTCTTC.

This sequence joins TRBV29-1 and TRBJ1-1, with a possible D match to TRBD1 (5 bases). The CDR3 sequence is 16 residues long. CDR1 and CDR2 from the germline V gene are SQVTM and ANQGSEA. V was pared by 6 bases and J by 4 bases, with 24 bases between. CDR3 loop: CSVLGGVVRATTEAFF. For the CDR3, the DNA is TGCAGCGTCCTGGGGGGGGTTGTAAGGGCGACCACTGAAGCTTTCTTT. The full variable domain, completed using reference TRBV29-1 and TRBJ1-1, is SAVISQKPSRDICQRGTSLTIQCQVDSQVTMMFWYRQQPGQSLTLIATANQGSEATYESGFVIDKFPISRPNLTFSTLTVSNMSPEDSSIYLCSVLGGVVRATTEAFFGQGTRLTVV.

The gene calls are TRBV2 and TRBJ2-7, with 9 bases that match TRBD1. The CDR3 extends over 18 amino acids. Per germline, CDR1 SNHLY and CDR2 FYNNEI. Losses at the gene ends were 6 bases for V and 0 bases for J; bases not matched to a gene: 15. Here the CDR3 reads CASSVDRGQTRSSYEQYF. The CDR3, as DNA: TGTGCCAGCAGCGTGGACAGGGGACAGACAAGGAGCTCCTACGAGCAGTACTTC.

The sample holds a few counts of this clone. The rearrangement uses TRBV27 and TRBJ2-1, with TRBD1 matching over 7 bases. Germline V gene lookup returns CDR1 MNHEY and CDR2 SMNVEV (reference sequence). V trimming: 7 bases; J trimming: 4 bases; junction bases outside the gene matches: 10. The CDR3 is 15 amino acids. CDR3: CASTPEGQPYNEQFF. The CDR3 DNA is TGTGCCAGCACCCCCGAGGGACAGCCTTACAATGAGCAGTTCTTC.

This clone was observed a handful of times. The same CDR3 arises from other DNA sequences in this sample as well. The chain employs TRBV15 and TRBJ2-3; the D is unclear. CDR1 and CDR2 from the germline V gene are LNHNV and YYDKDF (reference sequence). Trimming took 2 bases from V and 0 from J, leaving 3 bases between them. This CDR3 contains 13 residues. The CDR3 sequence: CATSRTSTDTQYF. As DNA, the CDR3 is TGTGCCACCAGCAGAACTAGCACAGATACGCAGTATTTT.

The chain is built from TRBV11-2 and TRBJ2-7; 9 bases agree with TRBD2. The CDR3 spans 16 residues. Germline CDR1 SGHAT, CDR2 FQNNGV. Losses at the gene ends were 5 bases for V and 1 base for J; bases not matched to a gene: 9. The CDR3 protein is CASSQSSGINSYEQYF. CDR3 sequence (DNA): TGTGCCAGCAGCCAGTCTAGCGGGATAAATTCCTACGAGCAGTACTTC.

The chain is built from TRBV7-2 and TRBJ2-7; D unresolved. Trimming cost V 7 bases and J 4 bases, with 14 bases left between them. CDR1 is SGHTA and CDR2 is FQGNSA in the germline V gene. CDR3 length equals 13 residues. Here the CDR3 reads CASTPFAGYEQYF. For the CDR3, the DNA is TGTGCCAGCACCCCTTTCGCCGGGTACGAGCAGTACTTC.